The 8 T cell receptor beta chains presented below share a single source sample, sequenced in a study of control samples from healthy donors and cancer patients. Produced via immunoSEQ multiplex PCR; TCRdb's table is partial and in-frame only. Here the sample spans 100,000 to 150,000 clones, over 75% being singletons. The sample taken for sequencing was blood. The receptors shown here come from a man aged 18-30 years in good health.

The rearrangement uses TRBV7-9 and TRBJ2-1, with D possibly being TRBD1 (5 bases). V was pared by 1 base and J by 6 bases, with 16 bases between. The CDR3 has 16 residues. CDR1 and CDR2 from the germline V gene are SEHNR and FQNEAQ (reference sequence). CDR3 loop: CASSLDQGRAANEQFF. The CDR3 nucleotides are TGTGCCAGCAGCTTAGATCAGGGTAGGGCGGCCAATGAGCAGTTCTTC.

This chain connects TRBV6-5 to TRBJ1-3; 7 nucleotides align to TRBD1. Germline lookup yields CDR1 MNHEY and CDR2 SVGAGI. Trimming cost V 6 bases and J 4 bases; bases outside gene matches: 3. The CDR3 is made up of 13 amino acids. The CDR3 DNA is TGTGCCAGCAGCGCGGACAGGGGAAACACCATATATTTT. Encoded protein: CASSADRGNTIYF.

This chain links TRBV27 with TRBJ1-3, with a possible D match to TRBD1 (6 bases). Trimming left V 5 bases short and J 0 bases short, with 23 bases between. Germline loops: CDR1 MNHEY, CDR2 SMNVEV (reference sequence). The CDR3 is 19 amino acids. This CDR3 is CASSAFSGTKTPSGNTIYF. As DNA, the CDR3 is TGTGCCAGCAGTGCATTCTCCGGGACAAAAACCCCCTCTGGAAACACCATATATTTT.

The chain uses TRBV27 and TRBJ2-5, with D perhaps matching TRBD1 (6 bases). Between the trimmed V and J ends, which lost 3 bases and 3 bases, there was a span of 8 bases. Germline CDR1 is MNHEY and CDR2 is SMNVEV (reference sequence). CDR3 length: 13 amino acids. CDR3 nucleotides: TGTGCCAGCAGTTTGACAGGAAAAGAGACCCAGTACTTC. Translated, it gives CASSLTGKETQYF.

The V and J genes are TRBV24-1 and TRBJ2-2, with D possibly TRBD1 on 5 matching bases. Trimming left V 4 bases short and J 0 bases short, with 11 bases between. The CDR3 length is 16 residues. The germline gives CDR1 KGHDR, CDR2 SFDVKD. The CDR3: CATSENRLPNTGELFF. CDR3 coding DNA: TGTGCCACCAGTGAAAACAGGCTTCCGAACACCGGGGAGCTGTTTTTT.

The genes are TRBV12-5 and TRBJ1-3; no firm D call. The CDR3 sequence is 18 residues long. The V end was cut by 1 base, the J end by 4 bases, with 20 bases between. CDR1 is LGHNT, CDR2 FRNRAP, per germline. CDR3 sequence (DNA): TGTGCTAGTGGTTTGGAAGTCGCCCGGGGTTCGGCAGGAAACACCATATATTTT. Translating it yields CASGLEVARGSAGNTIYF. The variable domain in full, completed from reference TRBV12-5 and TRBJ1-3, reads DARVTQTPRHKVTEMGQEVTMRCQPILGHNTVFWYRQTMMQGLELLAYFRNRAPLDDSGMPKDRFSAEMPDATLATLKIQPSEPRDSAVYFCASGLEVARGSAGNTIYFGEGSWLTVV.

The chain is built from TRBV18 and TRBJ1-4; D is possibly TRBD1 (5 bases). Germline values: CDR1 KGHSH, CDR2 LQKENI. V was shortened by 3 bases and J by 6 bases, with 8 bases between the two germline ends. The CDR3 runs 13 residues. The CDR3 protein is CASSPPGDEKLFF. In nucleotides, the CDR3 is TGTGCCAGCTCACCTCCGGGGGATGAAAAACTGTTTTTT.

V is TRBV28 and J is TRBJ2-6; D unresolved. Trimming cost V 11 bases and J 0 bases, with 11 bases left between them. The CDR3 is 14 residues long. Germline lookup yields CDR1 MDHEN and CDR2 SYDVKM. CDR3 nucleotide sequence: TGTGCCGCGAGACCCGACTCTGGGGCCAACGTCCTGACTTTC. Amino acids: CAARPDSGANVLTF.